This T cell receptor beta chain was sequenced for a study of blood T cell repertoires in COVID-19. The wider study: Acute and convalescent COVID-19 samples came from the United States, Italy and Spain.

This CDR3 region has 13 residues. Trimming took off 7 bases at V and 5 bases at J, with 17 bases between the two ends. CDR1 and CDR2 from the germline V gene are SQVTM and ANQGSEA. The table came from immunoSEQ multiplex PCR; TCRdb's copy has only in-frame clones and leaves some out. The sample lists roughly 260,000 clones; about 89% were seen once. This TCR was sampled from a man aged 40-49 years who had recovered from COVID-19. The chain links TRBV29-1 to TRBJ1-1; possibly TRBD1 for D (5 bases). The source material was peripheral blood. CDR3 residues: CSASVGQGTEAFF. CDR3 coding DNA: TGCAGCGCGTCGGTGGGGCAGGGTACTGAAGCTTTCTTT. The full variable domain, in which reference TRBV29-1 and TRBJ1-1 provide the parts outside the CDR3, is SAVISQKPSRDICQRGTSLTIQCQVDSQVTMMFWYRQQPGQSLTLIATANQGSEATYESGFVIDKFPISRPNLTFSTLTVSNMSPEDSSIYLCSASVGQGTEAFFGQGTRLTVV.